This TCR beta chain was recovered during a study of OX40 agonist ivuxolimab in advanced cancers. The wider study: Patients were roughly 83% male with ages roughly 20 to 80, mean roughly 64. Points from the study as a whole: Clonal expansion was among the lowest in partial responders at 0.1-3.0 mg/kg, especially CD8+. A proportion of nonresponders additionally exhibited low normalized T-cell clonal expansion.

With regard to this clone: What it binds is not known.

Germline lookup yields CDR1 MGHRA and CDR2 YSYEKL. There are 16 residues in the CDR3. The V end lost 0 bases, the J end lost 4 bases, and 14 bases lay between the germline ends. The method was immunoSEQ multiplex PCR; TCRdb's version includes in-frame clones alone and lacks a portion of them. The sample carries thousands of clones, 70% recorded once. The sequence was obtained from an adult with an advanced solid tumor such as melanoma, head and neck, liver or kidney cancer. The V call is TRBV4-1, the J call TRBJ2-3; D unclear. The material sequenced was CD4+ or CD8+ T cells sorted from blood, taken in a trial of the OX40 agonist ivuxolimab. The CDR3 coding sequence is TGCGCCAGCAGCCAAGATATGACCACAAGGGCAGATACGCAGTATTTT. It specifies CASSQDMTTRADTQYF.